The 21 T cell receptor beta chains in this list originate from one sample, sequenced in a study of blood T cell repertoires in COVID-19. Sequencing used immunoSEQ multiplex PCR; TCRdb keeps in-frame clones, though not all of them. Seen here are some 74,000 clones, 83% observed once, and the top ten hold around 43%. Sequenced input: peripheral blood. The source is an older man with acute or convalescent COVID-19.

The chain has TRBV30 and TRBJ1-1; 9 bases line up with TRBD1. Germline V gene lookup returns CDR1 GTSNPN and CDR2 SVGIG (reference sequence). The ends lost 2 bases at V and 4 bases at J; junction bases unmatched: 2. This CDR3 spans 13 amino acids. This chain's CDR3 is CAWSTTGGTEAFF. The DNA for the CDR3 is TGTGCCTGGAGTACGACAGGGGGCACTGAAGCTTTCTTT.

The rearrangement links TRBV24-1 to TRBJ2-3; 7 bases match TRBD1. Germline values: CDR1 KGHDR, CDR2 SFDVKD. The CDR3 consists of 15 residues. The ends lost 9 bases at V and 0 bases at J; junction bases unmatched: 8. The CDR3 region is CATGHRGLSTDTQYF. The DNA for the CDR3 is TGTGCCACCGGTCACAGGGGTCTTAGCACAGATACGCAGTATTTT.

The chain employs TRBV19 and TRBJ1-4, with no clear D. Germline CDR1 LNHDA, CDR2 SQIVND (reference sequence). The CDR3 is made up of 17 amino acids. The V gene lost 3 bases and the J gene lost 0 bases, with 14 bases spanning the gap. The CDR3 region has the DNA TGTGCCAGTAGTATGGGTATGAGGCCTGCAACTAATGAAAAACTGTTTTTT. It translates to CASSMGMRPATNEKLFF. Using reference TRBV19 and TRBJ1-4 for the parts outside the CDR3, the full variable domain is DGGITQSPKYLFRKEGQNVTLSCEQNLNHDAMYWYRQDPGQGLRLIYYSQIVNDFQKGDIAEGYSVSREKKESFPLTVTSAQKNPTAFYLCASSMGMRPATNEKLFFGSGTQLSVL.

The chain carries TRBV12-1 and TRBJ2-7; no check of the table's D call, TRBD2, against the DNA was made. TRBV12-1 is shown as a pseudogene. The CDR3 extends over 17 amino acids. The CDR3 here is CASSAGLAGAPGMEQYF. For the CDR3, the DNA is TGTGCCAGCAGCGCGGGACTAGCGGGAGCGCCGGGGATGGAGCAGTACTTC.

The J gene is TRBJ2-7, the V gene TRBV7-9; the D gene is possibly TRBD2 (6 bases). Germline assignment: CDR1 SEHNR and CDR2 FQNEAQ (reference sequence). The CDR3 contains 14 residues. V was shortened by 1 base and J by 3 bases, with 10 bases between the two germline ends. CDR3 amino acids: CASSLGSSDYEQYF. In DNA form, the CDR3 reads TGTGCCAGCAGCTTAGGGTCTAGCGACTACGAGCAGTACTTC.

V usage is TRBV20-1 and J usage is TRBJ2-5; tentatively, D is TRBD1 or TRBD2 (6 bases each). CDR1 and CDR2 from the germline V gene are DFQATT and SNEGSKA (reference sequence). The CDR3 has 14 amino acids. Trimming took off 3 bases at V and 0 bases at J, with 11 bases between the two ends. CDR3 sequence: CSASGGPDQETQYF. Here the CDR3 DNA reads TGCAGTGCTAGTGGGGGGCCGGACCAAGAGACCCAGTACTTC.

This clone was recorded once. The chain employs TRBV5-5 and TRBJ1-2, with TRBD1 matching 7 bases. Germline CDR1 SGHKS, CDR2 YYEKEE (reference sequence). The CDR3 has 13 residues. V trimming: 4 bases; J trimming: 3 bases; junction bases outside the gene matches: 3. Here the CDR3 reads CASSVTGHYGYTF. The CDR3 coding sequence is TGTGCCAGCAGCGTGACAGGGCACTATGGCTACACCTTC.

The chain combines TRBV28 with TRBJ2-7, with a weak D call TRBD1 (6 bases). This CDR3 region has 14 residues. Germline V lookup: CDR1 MDHEN, CDR2 SYDVKM. The germline V and J ends were trimmed by 5 bases and 2 bases, with 13 bases remaining between them. The CDR3 DNA reads as TGTGCCAGCAGTGTAGACAGGTTACCCTACGAGCAGTACTTC. The encoded protein is CASSVDRLPYEQYF. Complete variable domain (other parts from reference TRBV28 and TRBJ2-7): DVKVTQSSRYLVKRTGEKVFLECVQDMDHENMFWYRQDPGLGLRLIYFSYDVKMKEKGDIPEGYSVSREKKERFSLILESASTNQTSMYLCASSVDRLPYEQYFGPGTRLTVT.

Only one count was recorded for this clone. This chain uses TRBV19 with TRBJ2-1; no reliable D call. This CDR3 region has 13 residues. V was pared by 2 bases and J by 3 bases, with 5 bases between. Per the germline V gene, CDR1 is LNHDA and CDR2 is SQIVND (reference sequence). The CDR3 coding sequence is TGTGCCAGTAGTATAAGCAACTACAATGAGCAGTTCTTC. Translation gives CASSISNYNEQFF. Using reference TRBV19 and TRBJ2-1 for the parts outside the CDR3, the full variable domain is DGGITQSPKYLFRKEGQNVTLSCEQNLNHDAMYWYRQDPGQGLRLIYYSQIVNDFQKGDIAEGYSVSREKKESFPLTVTSAQKNPTAFYLCASSISNYNEQFFGPGTRLTVL.

This chain joins TRBV14 and TRBJ2-2, with D perhaps matching TRBD2 (5 bases). Looked up from germline, CDR1 is SGHDN and CDR2 is FVKESK. The CDR3 has 14 amino acids. The V end was cut by 5 bases, the J end by 8 bases, with 15 bases between. CDR3 sequence: CASSYTRGIGELFF. CDR3 DNA: TGTGCCAGCAGCTATACACGGGGAATTGGGGAGCTGTTTTTT.

The chain employs TRBV5-1 and TRBJ1-4; TRBD1 agrees at 8 bases. Germline CDR1 is SGHRS and CDR2 is YFSETQ. V lost 4 bases to trimming and J lost 4 bases; unmatched junction nucleotides: 15. The CDR3 length is 18 residues. The CDR3 nucleotides are TGCGCCAGCAGCCCCCTCAGGCAGGGGGCTGGCTATAATGAAAAACTGTTTTTT. Translating it yields CASSPLRQGAGYNEKLFF.

This chain links TRBV6-5 with TRBJ1-1, with D perhaps matching TRBD1 (6 bases). The germline gives CDR1 MNHEY, CDR2 SVGAGI. This CDR3 has 14 amino acids. Trimming pared 2 bases from V and 4 bases from J, leaving 11 bases between. CDR3 in amino acids: CASSYGQGSTEAFF. The CDR3 nucleotides read TGTGCCAGCAGTTACGGTCAGGGGAGCACTGAAGCTTTCTTT.

The CDR3 coding sequence is TGCAGCGTAGCGACAGGGGTTTTGGGTTCACCCCTCCACTTT. It translates to CSVATGVLGSPLHF. V and J are TRBV29-1 and TRBJ1-6, with TRBD1 matching over 8 bases. V dropped 6 bases and J dropped 9; count of bases not matched to a gene: 10. This CDR3 has 14 amino acids. From germline, CDR1 is SQVTM and CDR2 ANQGSEA.

The rearrangement links TRBV18 to TRBJ2-7; 11 bases are shared with TRBD2. Trimming took 1 base from V and 5 from J; bases not matched to a gene: 10. The CDR3 is 17 residues long. Per the germline V gene, CDR1 is KGHSH and CDR2 is LQKENI. The CDR3 is CASSPQPTSGKGNEQYF. Written as DNA, the CDR3 is TGTGCCAGCTCACCACAACCGACTAGCGGGAAAGGGAACGAGCAGTACTTC. Full variable domain (outside the CDR3, taken from reference TRBV18 and TRBJ2-7): NAGVMQNPRHLVRRRGQEARLRCSPMKGHSHVYWYRQLPEEGLKFMVYLQKENIIDESGMPKERFSAEFPKEGPSILRIQQVVRGDSAAYFCASSPQPTSGKGNEQYFGPGTRLTVT.

This clone was seen a handful of times. CDR3 region: CASSPFSPGKNTEAFF. CDR3 coding DNA: TGTGCCAGCAGCCCCTTCAGCCCAGGAAAGAACACTGAAGCTTTCTTT. The V gene is TRBV9, the J gene TRBJ1-1, with D hard to call. The CDR3 length is 16 residues. V dropped 4 bases and J dropped 1 base, with 17 bases sitting between them. Germline CDR1 reads SGDLS; CDR2 reads YYNGEE.

In this sample, this clone turned up once. The genes are TRBV5-1 and TRBJ1-6; 7 nucleotides agree with TRBD1. This CDR3 is 17 amino acids long. Germline CDR1 SGHRS, CDR2 YFSETQ. With 7 bases clipped from V and 2 bases from J, the junction kept 12 bases outside the gene matches. For the CDR3, the DNA is TGCGCCAGCTCTTTGGGAGAGGGGGCGGCCTATAATTCACCCCTCCACTTT. It yields the protein CASSLGEGAAYNSPLHF.

This clone came up a few times. The chain joins TRBV6-2 or TRBV6-3 to TRBJ2-7, with D tentatively TRBD2 (6 bases). Looked up from germline, CDR1 is MNHEY and CDR2 is SVGEGT. The CDR3 totals 14 residues. Trimming shortened V by 5 bases and J by 2 bases, and 13 bases separated the two germline ends. The CDR3 nucleotides read TGTGCCAGCAGTCCGGGACTGGATACCTACGAGCAGTACTTC. It is translated as CASSPGLDTYEQYF.

The CDR3 bases are TGTGCCAGCAGTAATAGACTGGGCGGGTACGAGCAGTACTTC. This sequence encodes CASSNRLGGYEQYF. J is TRBJ2-7 and V is TRBV6-5; tentative D call: TRBD2 (5 bases). Germline V gene data show CDR1 as MNHEY and CDR2 as SVGAGI. V dropped 5 bases and J dropped 4 bases, with 15 bases sitting between them. The CDR3 spans 14 residues.

The chain combines TRBV5-1 with TRBJ2-5; perhaps TRBD1 as D (8 bases). CDR1 is SGHRS and CDR2 is YFSETQ in the germline V gene. V gave up 4 bases and J gave up 4 bases, with 20 bases separating them. The CDR3 totals 16 residues. Written as DNA, the CDR3 is TGCGCCAGCAGCGTAATCCCAGGGGGCGGGGGAGAGACCCAGTACTTC. Protein product: CASSVIPGGGGETQYF.

This clone is a singleton in its sample. The chain employs TRBV18 and TRBJ1-1; 8 bases are a match to TRBD1. The CDR3 totals 13 residues. The trim removed 5 bases at V and 8 bases at J, leaving 7 bases unmatched. Per the germline V gene, CDR1 is KGHSH and CDR2 is LQKENI. CDR3 DNA sequence: TGTGCCAGCTCAGGGGCAGGGGGCGCGGAAGCTTTCTTT. It codes for CASSGAGGAEAFF.

This clone appeared a few times. V gene TRBV27 combines with J gene TRBJ2-1; TRBD2 matches at 10 bases. CDR1 MNHEY and CDR2 SMNVEV come from the germline V gene (reference sequence). J lost 4 bases, V lost 0 bases, and 3 bases had no gene match. The CDR3 totals 16 residues. The CDR3 region is CASSLSPTSGYNEQFF. The CDR3 bases are TGTGCCAGCAGTTTATCCCCGACTAGCGGGTACAATGAGCAGTTCTTC.